A selection of T cell receptor beta chains follows, all from one sample in a study of blood T cell repertoires in COVID-19. TCRdb's copy holds only in-frame clones and misses some; the assay was immunoSEQ multiplex PCR. The data show approximately 360,000 clones, almost 90% seen once. Sample: peripheral blood. These receptors were taken from a young man with active or convalescent COVID-19. The CDR3 runs from the conserved cysteine through the conserved F or W. Each record gives: clone size, J gene, D gene, V gene, CDR3 DNA, CDR3 protein. D genes are given only for firm matches. A row's size may be missing; if present it is once, few, many or a size class.

abundance: NA; j_gene: TRBJ2-3; d_gene: TRBD1; v_gene: TRBV14; CDR3nt: TGTGCCAGCAGCCAAGACTCAGGGGGTCCCTGGGATACGCAGTATTTT; CDR3aa: CASSQDSGGPWDTQYF
abundance: NA; j_gene: TRBJ2-3; d_gene: NA; v_gene: TRBV7-3; CDR3nt: TGTGCCAGCAGCTCCGGGGGAAAAGATAGCACAGATACGCAGTATTTT; CDR3aa: CASSSGGKDSTDTQYF
abundance: NA; j_gene: TRBJ2-3; d_gene: NA; v_gene: TRBV7-8; CDR3nt: TGTGCCAGCAGCTTAATTGGCAGGCGCACAGATACGCAGTATTTT; CDR3aa: CASSLIGRRTDTQYF
abundance: NA; j_gene: TRBJ1-1; d_gene: NA; v_gene: TRBV18; CDR3nt: TGCGCCAGCTCACCCCAGGGGATCGGGAACACTGAAGCTTTCTTT; CDR3aa: CASSPQGIGNTEAFF
abundance: NA; j_gene: TRBJ2-5; d_gene: NA; v_gene: TRBV25-1; CDR3nt: TGTGCCAGCAGCAGAGGATCTCGAGAGACCCAGTACTTC; CDR3aa: CASSRGSRETQYF
abundance: NA; j_gene: TRBJ2-7; d_gene: NA; v_gene: TRBV27; CDR3nt: TGTGCCAGCAGCAGGGGGGACCACTCCTACGAGCAGTACTTC; CDR3aa: CASSRGDHSYEQYF
abundance: NA; j_gene: TRBJ2-7; d_gene: TRBD1; v_gene: TRBV7-2; CDR3nt: TGTGCCAGCAGCCGCAAGGACAGGGCCTACGAGCAGTACTTC; CDR3aa: CASSRKDRAYEQYF
abundance: NA; j_gene: TRBJ2-1; d_gene: TRBD2; v_gene: TRBV29-1; CDR3nt: TGCAGCGTTGAACCGGGACTAGCGGGCTACAATGAGCAGTTCTTC; CDR3aa: CSVEPGLAGYNEQFF
abundance: NA; j_gene: TRBJ1-2; d_gene: TRBD1; v_gene: TRBV5-8; CDR3nt: TGTGCCAGCAGGGGACAGGGGGGTGTCTATGGCTACACCTTC; CDR3aa: CASRGQGGVYGYTF
abundance: once; j_gene: TRBJ2-5; d_gene: TRBD2; v_gene: TRBV7-2; CDR3nt: TGTGCCAGCAGCTTAGAAGGCAGGACTAGCGGGTTGGAGACCCAGTACTTC; CDR3aa: CASSLEGRTSGLETQYF
abundance: NA; j_gene: TRBJ1-1; d_gene: TRBD1; v_gene: TRBV27; CDR3nt: TGTGCCAGCAGTCAAACAGGGGGGAACACTGAAGCTTTCTTT; CDR3aa: CASSQTGGNTEAFF
abundance: NA; j_gene: TRBJ2-7; d_gene: TRBD2; v_gene: TRBV4-3; CDR3nt: TGCGCCAGCAGCTTAGGACTAGCGGGACTCTCGGGATACGAGCAGTACTTC; CDR3aa: CASSLGLAGLSGYEQYF
abundance: NA; j_gene: TRBJ2-3; d_gene: TRBD2; v_gene: TRBV7-9; CDR3nt: TGTGCCAGCACCAAGGTGGCGGGGGGAAACACAGATACGCAGTATTTT; CDR3aa: CASTKVAGGNTDTQYF
abundance: NA; j_gene: TRBJ1-5; d_gene: NA; v_gene: TRBV15; CDR3nt: TGTGCCACCAGCAGAGAAGCGGGGGACCTCAATCAGCCCCAGCATTTT; CDR3aa: CATSREAGDLNQPQHF
abundance: NA; j_gene: TRBJ1-1; d_gene: NA; v_gene: TRBV25-1; CDR3nt: TGTGCCAGCAGTTCCCCGGGTAACCCTGAAGCTTTCTTT; CDR3aa: CASSSPGNPEAFF
abundance: NA; j_gene: TRBJ1-6; d_gene: NA; v_gene: TRBV5-1; CDR3nt: TGCGCCAGCAGCCCGGAGACAGGAAAATCTTCACCCCTCCACTTT; CDR3aa: CASSPETGKSSPLHF
abundance: NA; j_gene: TRBJ1-5; d_gene: NA; v_gene: TRBV6-2/TRBV6-3; CDR3nt: TGTGCCAGCAGTTACGGACCGGGACACCTCAATCAGCCCCAGCATTTT; CDR3aa: CASSYGPGHLNQPQHF
abundance: NA; j_gene: TRBJ2-1; d_gene: TRBD2; v_gene: TRBV4-3; CDR3nt: TGCGCCAGCAGCGACCGTTATAGCGGGAGGGCCTACAATGAGCAGTTCTTC; CDR3aa: CASSDRYSGRAYNEQFF
abundance: NA; j_gene: TRBJ2-7; d_gene: NA; v_gene: TRBV11-2; CDR3nt: TGTGCCAGCAGCTTAGGTATGGAGGGCGGGTACGAGCAGTACTTC; CDR3aa: CASSLGMEGGYEQYF
abundance: NA; j_gene: TRBJ2-2; d_gene: TRBD2; v_gene: TRBV2; CDR3nt: TGTGCCAGCAGTGAAGTACTAGCGGTGAACACCGGGGAGCTGTTTTTT; CDR3aa: CASSEVLAVNTGELFF
abundance: NA; j_gene: TRBJ1-2; d_gene: NA; v_gene: TRBV10-1; CDR3nt: TGCGCCAGCAGTGAGTCGGCGGAGGCCTATGGCTACACCTTC; CDR3aa: CASSESAEAYGYTF
abundance: NA; j_gene: TRBJ1-2; d_gene: TRBD1; v_gene: TRBV7-8; CDR3nt: TGTGCCAGCAGCTTTGCCGAGACAGGGAACTATGGCTACACCTTC; CDR3aa: CASSFAETGNYGYTF
abundance: NA; j_gene: TRBJ1-3; d_gene: NA; v_gene: TRBV19; CDR3nt: TGTGCCAGTAGTTCCGCCACGGTTAGCTCTGGAAACACCATATATTTT; CDR3aa: CASSSATVSSGNTIYF
abundance: few; j_gene: TRBJ1-2; d_gene: TRBD1; v_gene: TRBV3-1/TRBV3-2; CDR3nt: TGTGCCAGCAGCCGCAAAGGGAAGGACAGGGGGTATTCTTATGGCTACACCTTC; CDR3aa: CASSRKGKDRGYSYGYTF
abundance: NA; j_gene: TRBJ2-7; d_gene: NA; v_gene: TRBV28; CDR3nt: TGTGCCAGCCTCCATGGGGGCCACTACGAGCAGTACTTC; CDR3aa: CASLHGGHYEQYF
abundance: NA; j_gene: TRBJ2-1; d_gene: TRBD2; v_gene: TRBV28; CDR3nt: TGTGCCAGCAGTTTAAGCGGGGGCGCCGTCTATGAGCAGTTCTTC; CDR3aa: CASSLSGGAVYEQFF
abundance: NA; j_gene: TRBJ2-1; d_gene: NA; v_gene: TRBV3-1/TRBV3-2; CDR3nt: TGTGCCAGCAGCCAAGATCGAAGGGGCGGGGGCAAATACAATGAGCAGTTCTTC; CDR3aa: CASSQDRRGGGKYNEQFF
abundance: NA; j_gene: TRBJ2-1; d_gene: NA; v_gene: TRBV7-2; CDR3nt: TGTGCCAGCACCCCAGTTTGGGGGCCTTCCCGGGGTGAGCAGTTCTTC; CDR3aa: CASTPVWGPSRGEQFF
abundance: NA; j_gene: TRBJ2-1; d_gene: TRBD1; v_gene: TRBV19; CDR3nt: TGTGCCAGTAGCCCGGGACAGGGTGGCGAGCAGTTCTTC; CDR3aa: CASSPGQGGEQFF
abundance: few; j_gene: TRBJ2-3; d_gene: TRBD2; v_gene: TRBV6-4; CDR3nt: TGTGCCAGCAGTGACTCGGGTAGCGGGAGTGATACGCAGTATTTT; CDR3aa: CASSDSGSGSDTQYF
abundance: NA; j_gene: TRBJ1-5; d_gene: NA; v_gene: TRBV30; CDR3nt: TGTGCCTGGGCTGGGGAGAGCAATCAGCCCCAGCATTTT; CDR3aa: CAWAGESNQPQHF
abundance: NA; j_gene: TRBJ1-3; d_gene: NA; v_gene: TRBV15; CDR3nt: TGTGCCACCAGCAGAAGAGGGGGTGGAAACACCATATATTTT; CDR3aa: CATSRRGGGNTIYF
abundance: NA; j_gene: TRBJ1-6; d_gene: NA; v_gene: TRBV19; CDR3nt: TGTGCCAGGAAGACCTACTCCGGGATATCTAATTCACCCCTCCACTTT; CDR3aa: CARKTYSGISNSPLHF
abundance: NA; j_gene: TRBJ2-1; d_gene: NA; v_gene: TRBV6-2/TRBV6-3; CDR3nt: TGTGCCAGCAGTTACTCGGGCACGAGCTCCTACAATGAGCAGTTCTTC; CDR3aa: CASSYSGTSSYNEQFF
abundance: NA; j_gene: TRBJ1-5; d_gene: NA; v_gene: TRBV5-1; CDR3nt: TGCGCCAGCAGACAAGGAGCCGGGGAGGGGAATCAGCCCCAGCATTTT; CDR3aa: CASRQGAGEGNQPQHF
abundance: NA; j_gene: TRBJ1-5; d_gene: NA; v_gene: TRBV9; CDR3nt: TGTGCCAGCAGCGTAGGGGGAGTTCAGCCCCAGCATTTT; CDR3aa: CASSVGGVQPQHF
abundance: once; j_gene: TRBJ1-3; d_gene: NA; v_gene: TRBV5-1; CDR3nt: TGCGCCAGCAGCTTGGCCCGTGGGGAGACTGGAAACACCATATATTTT; CDR3aa: CASSLARGETGNTIYF
abundance: NA; j_gene: TRBJ1-3; d_gene: NA; v_gene: TRBV18; CDR3nt: TGTGCCAGCTCACCGCAGGACTCTGGAAACACCATATATTTT; CDR3aa: CASSPQDSGNTIYF
abundance: once; j_gene: TRBJ2-2; d_gene: TRBD2; v_gene: TRBV18; CDR3nt: TGTGCCAGCTCACAGTTTCAGACTAGCTCGGCCGGGGAGCTGTTTTTT; CDR3aa: CASSQFQTSSAGELFF
abundance: NA; j_gene: TRBJ2-7; d_gene: NA; v_gene: TRBV5-1; CDR3nt: TGCGCCAGCAGCTTGGCGGGAGACTCCTACGAGCAGTACTTC; CDR3aa: CASSLAGDSYEQYF
abundance: NA; j_gene: TRBJ2-2; d_gene: NA; v_gene: TRBV12-3/TRBV12-4; CDR3nt: TGTGCCAGCAGGGGGGCGTCCGGGGAGCTGTTTTTT; CDR3aa: CASRGASGELFF
abundance: NA; j_gene: TRBJ1-5; d_gene: NA; v_gene: TRBV28; CDR3nt: TGTGCCAGCAGTGAAGGGGGGGATAGCAATCAGCCCCAGCATTTT; CDR3aa: CASSEGGDSNQPQHF
abundance: NA; j_gene: TRBJ1-4; d_gene: NA; v_gene: TRBV30; CDR3nt: TGTGCCTGGAGTGGACTTTCCGGACTGTTTTTT; CDR3aa: CAWSGLSGLFF
abundance: NA; j_gene: TRBJ1-2; d_gene: NA; v_gene: TRBV9; CDR3nt: TGTGCCAGCAGCGTAGATGAAAACAGGGACAATGGCTACACCTTC; CDR3aa: CASSVDENRDNGYTF
abundance: NA; j_gene: TRBJ2-1; d_gene: NA; v_gene: TRBV18; CDR3nt: TGTGCCAGCTCAAAAGCGGGCGAGCAGTTCTTC; CDR3aa: CASSKAGEQFF
abundance: NA; j_gene: TRBJ1-1; d_gene: TRBD1; v_gene: TRBV18; CDR3nt: TGTGCCAGCTCACAGGGACAGGGGAACACTGAAGCTTTCTTT; CDR3aa: CASSQGQGNTEAFF